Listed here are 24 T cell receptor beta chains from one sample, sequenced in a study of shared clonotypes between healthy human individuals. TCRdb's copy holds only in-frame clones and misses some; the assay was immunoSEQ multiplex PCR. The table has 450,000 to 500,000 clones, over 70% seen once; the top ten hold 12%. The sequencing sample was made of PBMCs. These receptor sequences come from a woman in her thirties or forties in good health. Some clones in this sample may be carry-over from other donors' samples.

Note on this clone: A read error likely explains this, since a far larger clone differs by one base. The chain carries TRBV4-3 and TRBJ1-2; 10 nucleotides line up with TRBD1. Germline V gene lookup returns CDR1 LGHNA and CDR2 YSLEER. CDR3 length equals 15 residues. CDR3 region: CASSQDGTGDYCYTF. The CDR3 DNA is TGCGCCAGCAGCCAAGATGGGACAGGGGACTATTGCTACACCTTC.

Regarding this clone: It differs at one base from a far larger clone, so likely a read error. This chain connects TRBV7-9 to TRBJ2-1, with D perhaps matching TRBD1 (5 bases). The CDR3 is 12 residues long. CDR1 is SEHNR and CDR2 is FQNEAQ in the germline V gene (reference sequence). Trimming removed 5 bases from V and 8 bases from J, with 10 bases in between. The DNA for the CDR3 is TGTGCCAGCAGCCCCTTGGGGCATGAGCAGTTCTTC. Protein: CASSPLGHEQFF.

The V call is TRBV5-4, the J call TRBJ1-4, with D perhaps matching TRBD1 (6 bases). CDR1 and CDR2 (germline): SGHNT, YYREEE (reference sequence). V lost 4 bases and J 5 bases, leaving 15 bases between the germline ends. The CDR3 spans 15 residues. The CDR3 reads CASSTTMTGNEKLFF. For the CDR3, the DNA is TGTGCCAGCAGCACAACAATGACAGGAAATGAAAAACTGTTTTTT.

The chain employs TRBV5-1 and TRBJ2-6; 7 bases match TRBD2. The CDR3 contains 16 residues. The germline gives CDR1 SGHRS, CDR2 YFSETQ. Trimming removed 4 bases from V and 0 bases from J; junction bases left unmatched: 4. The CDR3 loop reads CASSPGGYSGANVLTF. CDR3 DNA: TGCGCCAGCAGCCCGGGGGGATACTCTGGGGCCAACGTCCTGACTTTC.

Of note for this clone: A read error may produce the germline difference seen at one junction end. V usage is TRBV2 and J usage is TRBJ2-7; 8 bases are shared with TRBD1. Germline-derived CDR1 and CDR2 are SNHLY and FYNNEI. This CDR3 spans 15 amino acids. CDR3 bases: TGTGCCAGCAGTCCTGGACAGGGCAACTCCCACGAGCAGTACTTC. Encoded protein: CASSPGQGNSHEQYF. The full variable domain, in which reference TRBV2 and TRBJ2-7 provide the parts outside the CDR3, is EPEVTQTPSHQVTQMGQEVILRCVPISNHLYFYWYRQILGQKVEFLVSFYNNEISEKSEIFDDQFSVERPDGSNFTLKIRSTKLEDSAMYFCASSPGQGNSHEQYFGPGTRLTVT.

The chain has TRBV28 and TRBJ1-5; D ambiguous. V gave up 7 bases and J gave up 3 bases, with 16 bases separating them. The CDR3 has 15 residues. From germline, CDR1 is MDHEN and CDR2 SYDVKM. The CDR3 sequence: CASKFALTNNQPQHF. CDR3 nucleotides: TGTGCCAGCAAATTTGCTCTTACGAACAATCAGCCCCAGCATTTT. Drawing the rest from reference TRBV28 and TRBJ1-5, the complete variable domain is DVKVTQSSRYLVKRTGEKVFLECVQDMDHENMFWYRQDPGLGLRLIYFSYDVKMKEKGDIPEGYSVSREKKERFSLILESASTNQTSMYLCASKFALTNNQPQHFGDGTRLSIL.

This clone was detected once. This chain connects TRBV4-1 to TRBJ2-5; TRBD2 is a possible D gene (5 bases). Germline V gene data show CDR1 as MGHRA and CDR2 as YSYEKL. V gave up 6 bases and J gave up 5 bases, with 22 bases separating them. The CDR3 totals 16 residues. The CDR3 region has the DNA TGCGCCAGCAGTCCAAGGAGCAGCGGAGTGGGGGAGACCCAGTACTTC. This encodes CASSPRSSGVGETQYF.

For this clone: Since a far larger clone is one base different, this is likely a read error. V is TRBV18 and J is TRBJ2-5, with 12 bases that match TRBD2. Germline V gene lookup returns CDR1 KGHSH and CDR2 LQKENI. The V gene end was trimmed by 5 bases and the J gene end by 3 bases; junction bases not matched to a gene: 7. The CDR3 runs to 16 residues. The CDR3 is CASSTLAGGPEETQYF. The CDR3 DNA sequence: TGTGCCAGCTCAACACTAGCGGGAGGACCCGAAGAGACCCAGTACTTC.

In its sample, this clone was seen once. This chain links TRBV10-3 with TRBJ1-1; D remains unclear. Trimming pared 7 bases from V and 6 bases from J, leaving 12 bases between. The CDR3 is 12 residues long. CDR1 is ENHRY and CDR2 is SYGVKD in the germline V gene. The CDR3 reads CAINPTGSEAFF. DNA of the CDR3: TGTGCCATCAACCCCACCGGGTCTGAAGCTTTCTTT.

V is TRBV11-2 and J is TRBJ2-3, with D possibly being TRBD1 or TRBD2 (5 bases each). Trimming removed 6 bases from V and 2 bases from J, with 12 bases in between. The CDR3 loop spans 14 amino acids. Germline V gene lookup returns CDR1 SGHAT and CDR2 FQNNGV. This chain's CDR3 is CASRFRDLTDTQYF. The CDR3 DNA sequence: TGTGCCAGCAGGTTCCGGGACCTCACAGATACGCAGTATTTT.

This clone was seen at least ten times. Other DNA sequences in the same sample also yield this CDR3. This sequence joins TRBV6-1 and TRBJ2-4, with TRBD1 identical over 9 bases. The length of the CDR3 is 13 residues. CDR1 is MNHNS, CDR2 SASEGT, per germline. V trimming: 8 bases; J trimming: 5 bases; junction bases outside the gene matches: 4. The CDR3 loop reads CASGDRAENIQYF. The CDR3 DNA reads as TGTGCCAGCGGGGACAGGGCTGAAAACATTCAGTACTTC.

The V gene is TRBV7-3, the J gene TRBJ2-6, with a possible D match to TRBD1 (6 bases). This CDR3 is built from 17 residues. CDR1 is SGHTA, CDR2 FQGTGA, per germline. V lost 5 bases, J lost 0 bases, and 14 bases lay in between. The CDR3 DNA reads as TGTGCCAGCAGCCCGACAGGAACAACCTCTGGGGCCAACGTCCTGACTTTC. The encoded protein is CASSPTGTTSGANVLTF.

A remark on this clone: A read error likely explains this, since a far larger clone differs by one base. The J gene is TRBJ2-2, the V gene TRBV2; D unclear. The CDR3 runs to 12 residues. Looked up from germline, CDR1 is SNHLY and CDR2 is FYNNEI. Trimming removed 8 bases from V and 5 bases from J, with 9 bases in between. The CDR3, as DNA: TGTGCCAGCCGCGTCTGGACCGGGGAGCTGTTTTTT. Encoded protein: CASRVWTGELFF. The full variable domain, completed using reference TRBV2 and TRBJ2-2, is EPEVTQTPSHQVTQMGQEVILRCVPISNHLYFYWYRQILGQKVEFLVSFYNNEISEKSEIFDDQFSVERPDGSNFTLKIRSTKLEDSAMYFCASRVWTGELFFGEGSRLTVL.

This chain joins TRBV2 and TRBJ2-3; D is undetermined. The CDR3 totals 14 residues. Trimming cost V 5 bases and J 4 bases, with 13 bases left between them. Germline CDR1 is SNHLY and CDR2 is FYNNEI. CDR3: CASSSGSPADTQYF. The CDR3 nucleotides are TGTGCCAGCAGTTCGGGTAGCCCGGCAGATACGCAGTATTTT.

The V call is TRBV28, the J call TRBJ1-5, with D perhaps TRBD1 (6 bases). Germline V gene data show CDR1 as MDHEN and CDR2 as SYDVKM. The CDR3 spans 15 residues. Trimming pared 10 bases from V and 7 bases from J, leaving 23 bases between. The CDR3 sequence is CATRRGQRFSQPQHF. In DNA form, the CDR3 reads TGTGCCACCCGGCGGGGGCAGAGGTTTAGCCAGCCCCAGCATTTT.

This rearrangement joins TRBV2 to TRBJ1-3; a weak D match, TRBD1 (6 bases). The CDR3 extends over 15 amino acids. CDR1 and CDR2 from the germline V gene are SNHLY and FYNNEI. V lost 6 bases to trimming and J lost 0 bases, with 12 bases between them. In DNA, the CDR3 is TGTGCCAGCAGCCGAGGACAGCTCTCTGGAAACACCATATATTTT. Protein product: CASSRGQLSGNTIYF. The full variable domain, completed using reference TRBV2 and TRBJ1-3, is EPEVTQTPSHQVTQMGQEVILRCVPISNHLYFYWYRQILGQKVEFLVSFYNNEISEKSEIFDDQFSVERPDGSNFTLKIRSTKLEDSAMYFCASSRGQLSGNTIYFGEGSWLTVV.

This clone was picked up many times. The chain's CDR3 is CASSPWGTGSYEQYF. CDR3 DNA: TGTGCCAGCAGCCCCTGGGGGACAGGCTCCTACGAGCAGTACTTC. This chain links TRBV14 with TRBJ2-7; 8 nucleotides line up with TRBD1. The CDR3 loop spans 15 amino acids. The J segment lost 0 bases and the V segment lost 4 bases, leaving 5 bases of the junction unmatched. The germline V gene encodes CDR1 SGHDN and CDR2 FVKESK. Filled out from reference TRBV14 and TRBJ2-7, the complete variable domain reads EAGVTQFPSHSVIEKGQTVTLRCDPISGHDNLYWYRRVMGKEIKFLLHFVKESKQDESGMPNNRFLAERTGGTYSTLKVQPAELEDSGVYFCASSPWGTGSYEQYFGPGTRLTVT.

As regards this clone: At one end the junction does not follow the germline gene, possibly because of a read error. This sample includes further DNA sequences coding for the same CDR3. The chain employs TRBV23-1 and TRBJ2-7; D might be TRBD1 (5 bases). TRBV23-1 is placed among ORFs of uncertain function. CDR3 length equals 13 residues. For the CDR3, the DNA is TGCGCCAACAGTCACAGGAGCTCCTACGAGCAGTACTTT. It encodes CANSHRSSYEQYF.

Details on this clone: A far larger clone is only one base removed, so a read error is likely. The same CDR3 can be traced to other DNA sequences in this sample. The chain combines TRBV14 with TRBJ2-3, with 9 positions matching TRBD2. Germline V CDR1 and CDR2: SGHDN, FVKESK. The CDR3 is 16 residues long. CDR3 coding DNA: TGTGCTAGCAGCCAAGGAAGCGGGGGGAGCACAGATACGCAGTATTTT. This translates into CASSQGSGGSTDTQYF.

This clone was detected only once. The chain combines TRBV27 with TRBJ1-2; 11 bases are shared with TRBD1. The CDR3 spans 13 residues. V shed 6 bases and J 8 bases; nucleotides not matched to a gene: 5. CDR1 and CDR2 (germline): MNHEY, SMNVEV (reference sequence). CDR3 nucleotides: TGTGCCAGCAGACCCCGGGACAGGGGGGGCTACACCTTC. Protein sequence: CASRPRDRGGYTF.

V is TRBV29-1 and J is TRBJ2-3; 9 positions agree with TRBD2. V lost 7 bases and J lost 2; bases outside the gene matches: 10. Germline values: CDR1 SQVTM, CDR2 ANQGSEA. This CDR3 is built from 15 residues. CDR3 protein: CSAVRLAVHTDTQYF. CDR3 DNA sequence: TGCAGCGCTGTACGACTAGCGGTCCACACAGATACGCAGTATTTT.

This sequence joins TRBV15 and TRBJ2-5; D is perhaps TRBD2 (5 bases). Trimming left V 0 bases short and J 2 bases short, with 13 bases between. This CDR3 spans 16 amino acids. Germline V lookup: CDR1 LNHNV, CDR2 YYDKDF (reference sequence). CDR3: CATSRDLKRAQETQYF. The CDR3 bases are TGTGCCACCAGCAGAGATCTGAAGAGGGCTCAAGAGACCCAGTACTTC.

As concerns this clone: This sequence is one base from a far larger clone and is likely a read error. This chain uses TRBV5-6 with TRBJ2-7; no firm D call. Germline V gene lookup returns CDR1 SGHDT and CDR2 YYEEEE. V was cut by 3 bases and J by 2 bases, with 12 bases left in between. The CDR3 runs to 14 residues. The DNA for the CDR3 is TGTGCCAGCAGCTATCAGCAGGAGCCCTACGAGCAGTACTTC. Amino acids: CASSYQQEPYEQYF.

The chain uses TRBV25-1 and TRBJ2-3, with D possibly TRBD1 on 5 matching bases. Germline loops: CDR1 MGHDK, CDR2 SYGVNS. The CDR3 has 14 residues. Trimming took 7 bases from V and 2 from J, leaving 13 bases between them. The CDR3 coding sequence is TGTGCCAGCATGGGGTCAGGGTCCACAGATACGCAGTATTTT. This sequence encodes CASMGSGSTDTQYF.